This T cell receptor (beta chain) was captured in a study of PD-L1 blockade in urothelial cancer. Study as a whole: Before enrollment, 0 to 3 chemotherapy regimens had been given to patients. Blood drawn 3 weeks (second dose) and 6 weeks after treatment start was analyzed.

What went into each PCR as a spike was synthetic TCR analog templates. Using immunoSEQ multiplex PCR, the repertoire was profiled, and TCRdb retains in-frame clones only, with some absent. This table holds 40,000 to 55,000 clones, roughly 86% found once. Time point noted: pretreatment peripheral blood. V shed 4 bases and J 2 bases; nucleotides not matched to a gene: 5. The CDR3 has 15 amino acids. CDR1 is SGHTA and CDR2 is FQGNSA in the germline V gene. The material sequenced was PBMCs, taken around atezolizumab (anti-PD-L1) treatment. This rearrangement joins TRBV7-2 to TRBJ1-2, with 9 bases identical to TRBD1. This sequence originates from a man aged 55 to 70 with urothelial cancer. CDR3 nucleotide sequence: TGTGCCAGCAGCTCCGACGGGACAGGGAACTATGGCTACACCTTC. Amino acid sequence: CASSSDGTGNYGYTF.